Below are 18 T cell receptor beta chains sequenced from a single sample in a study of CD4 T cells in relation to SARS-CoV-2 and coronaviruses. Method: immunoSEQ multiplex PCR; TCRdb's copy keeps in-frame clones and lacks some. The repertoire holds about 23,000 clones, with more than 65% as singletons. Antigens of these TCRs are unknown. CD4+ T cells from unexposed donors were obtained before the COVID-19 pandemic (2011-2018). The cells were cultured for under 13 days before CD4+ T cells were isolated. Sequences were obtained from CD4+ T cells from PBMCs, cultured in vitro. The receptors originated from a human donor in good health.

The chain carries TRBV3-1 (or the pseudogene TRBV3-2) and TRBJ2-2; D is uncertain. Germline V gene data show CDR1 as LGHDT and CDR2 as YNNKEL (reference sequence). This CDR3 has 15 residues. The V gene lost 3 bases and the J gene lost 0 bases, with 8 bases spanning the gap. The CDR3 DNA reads TGTGCCAGCAGCCATTTAATTACGAACACCGGGGAGCTGTTTTTT. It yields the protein CASSHLITNTGELFF.

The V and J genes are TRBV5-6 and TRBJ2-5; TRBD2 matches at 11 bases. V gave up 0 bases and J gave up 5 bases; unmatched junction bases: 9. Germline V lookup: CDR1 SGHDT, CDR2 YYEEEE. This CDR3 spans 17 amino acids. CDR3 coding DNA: TGTGCCAGCAGCTTGGAGGTTAGCGGGAGGGCCGGGGAGACCCAGTACTTC. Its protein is CASSLEVSGRAGETQYF.

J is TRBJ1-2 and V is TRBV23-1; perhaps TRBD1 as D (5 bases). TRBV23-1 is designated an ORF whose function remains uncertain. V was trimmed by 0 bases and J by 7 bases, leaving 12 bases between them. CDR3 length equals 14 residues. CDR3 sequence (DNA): TGCGCCAGCAGTCAATCGGGACTTTCTCGTGGCTACACCTTC. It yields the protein CASSQSGLSRGYTF.

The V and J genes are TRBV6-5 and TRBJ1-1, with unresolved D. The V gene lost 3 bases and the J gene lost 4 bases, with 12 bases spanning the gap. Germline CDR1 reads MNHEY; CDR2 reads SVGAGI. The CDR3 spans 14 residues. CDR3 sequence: CASSYSIGITEAFF. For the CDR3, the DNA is TGTGCCAGCAGTTATTCGATCGGCATCACTGAAGCTTTCTTT.

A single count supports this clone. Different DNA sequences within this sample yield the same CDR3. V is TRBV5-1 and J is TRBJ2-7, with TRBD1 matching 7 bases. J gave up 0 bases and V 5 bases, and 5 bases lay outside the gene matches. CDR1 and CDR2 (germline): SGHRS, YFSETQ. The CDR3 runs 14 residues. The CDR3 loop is CASRTGTASYEQYF. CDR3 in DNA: TGCGCCAGCAGAACCGGGACAGCCTCCTACGAGCAGTACTTC.

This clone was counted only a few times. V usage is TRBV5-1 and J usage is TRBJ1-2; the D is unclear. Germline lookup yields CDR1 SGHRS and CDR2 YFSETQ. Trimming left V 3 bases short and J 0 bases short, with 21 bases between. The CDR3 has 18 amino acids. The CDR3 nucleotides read TGCGCCAGCAGCTCTGGTTTAGGCTCAACGACTCCTAACTATGGCTACACCTTC. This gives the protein CASSSGLGSTTPNYGYTF.

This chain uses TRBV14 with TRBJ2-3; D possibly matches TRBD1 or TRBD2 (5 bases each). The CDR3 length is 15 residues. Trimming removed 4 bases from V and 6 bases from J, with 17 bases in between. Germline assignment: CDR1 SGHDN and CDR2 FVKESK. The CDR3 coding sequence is TGTGCCAGCAGCCGGGATTTGAGGGGCGCGGATACGCAGTATTTT. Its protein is CASSRDLRGADTQYF.

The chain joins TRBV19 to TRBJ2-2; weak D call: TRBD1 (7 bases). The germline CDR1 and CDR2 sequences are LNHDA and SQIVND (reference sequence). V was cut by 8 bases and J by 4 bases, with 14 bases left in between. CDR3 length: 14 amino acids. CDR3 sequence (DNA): TGTGCCAGTCAGGAGGGACAGAGCACCGGGGAGCTGTTTTTT. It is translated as CASQEGQSTGELFF.

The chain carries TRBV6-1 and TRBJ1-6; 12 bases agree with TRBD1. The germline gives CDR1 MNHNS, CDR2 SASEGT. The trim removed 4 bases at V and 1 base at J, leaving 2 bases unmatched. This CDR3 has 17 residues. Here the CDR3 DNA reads TGTGCCAGCAGTGCGGGACAGGGGGCTTCCTATAATTCACCCCTCCACTTT. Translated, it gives CASSAGQGASYNSPLHF.

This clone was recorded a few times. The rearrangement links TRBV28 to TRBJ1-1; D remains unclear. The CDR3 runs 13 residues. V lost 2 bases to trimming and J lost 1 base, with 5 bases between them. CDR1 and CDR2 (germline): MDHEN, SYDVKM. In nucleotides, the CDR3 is TGTGCCAGCAGTTTAATTAAGAACACTGAAGCTTTCTTT. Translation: CASSLIKNTEAFF. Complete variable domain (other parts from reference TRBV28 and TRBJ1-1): DVKVTQSSRYLVKRTGEKVFLECVQDMDHENMFWYRQDPGLGLRLIYFSYDVKMKEKGDIPEGYSVSREKKERFSLILESASTNQTSMYLCASSLIKNTEAFFGQGTRLTVV.

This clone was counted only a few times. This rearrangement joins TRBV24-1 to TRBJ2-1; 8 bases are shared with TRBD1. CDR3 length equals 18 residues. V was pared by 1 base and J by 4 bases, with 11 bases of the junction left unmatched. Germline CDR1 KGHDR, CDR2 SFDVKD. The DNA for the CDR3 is TGTGCCACCAGTGATTTTCGAACTACAACAGGGGGGTACAATGAGCAGTTCTTC. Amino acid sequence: CATSDFRTTTGGYNEQFF.

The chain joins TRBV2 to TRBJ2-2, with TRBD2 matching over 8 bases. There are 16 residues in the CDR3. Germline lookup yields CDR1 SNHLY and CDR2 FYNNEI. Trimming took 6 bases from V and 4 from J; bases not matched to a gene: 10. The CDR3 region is CASSPQGLVGTGELFF. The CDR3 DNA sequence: TGTGCCAGCAGCCCCCAGGGACTAGTAGGCACCGGGGAGCTGTTTTTT.

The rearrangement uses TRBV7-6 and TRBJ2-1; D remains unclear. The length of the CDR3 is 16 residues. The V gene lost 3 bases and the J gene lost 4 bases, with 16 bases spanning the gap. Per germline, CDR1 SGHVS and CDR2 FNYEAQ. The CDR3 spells CASSFLGPNGYNEQFF. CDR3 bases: TGTGCCAGCAGCTTTTTGGGTCCTAACGGTTACAATGAGCAGTTCTTC.

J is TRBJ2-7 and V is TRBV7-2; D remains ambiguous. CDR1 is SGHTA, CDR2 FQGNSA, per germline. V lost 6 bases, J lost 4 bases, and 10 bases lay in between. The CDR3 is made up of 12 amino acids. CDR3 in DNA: TGTGCCAGCAGTCCGGACGGATACGAGCAGTACTTC. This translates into CASSPDGYEQYF.

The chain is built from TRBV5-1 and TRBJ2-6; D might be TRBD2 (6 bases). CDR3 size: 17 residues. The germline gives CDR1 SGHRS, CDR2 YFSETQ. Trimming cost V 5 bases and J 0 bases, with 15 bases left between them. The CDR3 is CASRTAGTISGANVLTF. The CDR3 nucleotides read TGCGCCAGCAGGACGGCGGGAACAATCTCTGGGGCCAACGTCCTGACTTTC.

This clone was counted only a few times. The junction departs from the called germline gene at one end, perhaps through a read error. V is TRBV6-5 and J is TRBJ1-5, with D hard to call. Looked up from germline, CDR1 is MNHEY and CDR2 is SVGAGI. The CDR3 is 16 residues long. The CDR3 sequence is CASSHSGPRGNQPQHF. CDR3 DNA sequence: TGTGCCAGCAGTCACTCTGGCCCCCGGGGCAATCAGCCCCAGCATTTT.

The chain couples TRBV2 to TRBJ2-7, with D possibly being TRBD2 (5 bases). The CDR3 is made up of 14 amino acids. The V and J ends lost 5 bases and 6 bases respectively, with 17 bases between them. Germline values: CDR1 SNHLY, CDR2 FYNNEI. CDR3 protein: CASSLDSSRVEQYF. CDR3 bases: TGTGCCAGCAGTTTGGACTCATCTCGGGTCGAGCAGTACTTC.

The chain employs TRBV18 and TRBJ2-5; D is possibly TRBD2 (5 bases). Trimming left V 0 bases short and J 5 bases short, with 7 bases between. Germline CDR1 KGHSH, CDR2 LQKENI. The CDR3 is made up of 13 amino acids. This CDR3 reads CASSPPPGETQYF. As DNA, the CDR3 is TGTGCCAGCTCACCACCCCCGGGGGAGACCCAGTACTTC.